The rows below give T cell receptor beta chains drawn from one sample of a study of T cells in Graves' hyperthyroidism and ophthalmopathy. TCRdb re-called the multiplex PCR reads through MiXCR, storing one row per CDR3 protein. Among about 640,000 distinct CDR3 sequences listed, approximately 14% were seen once. Sequencing used blood. The receptors derive from a woman aged 45 to 65 with Graves' ophthalmopathy. Each CDR3 is given with its conserved first and last residue. D genes are given only for firm matches. The size entry is marked missing in some rows and otherwise reads once, few, many or a size class.

14	NA	TRBJ2-1	TRBV6-2/TRBV6-3	many	TGTGCCAGCAGTCCCAGGGGAGACTACAATGAGCAGTTCTTC	CASSPRGDYNEQFF
17	NA	TRBJ1-1	TRBV30	many	TGTGCCTGGAGTGTACTCGGGACGGATCGCATGAACACTGAAGCTTTCTTT	CAWSVLGTDRMNTEAFF
19	TRBD2	TRBJ2-2	TRBV7-3	NA	TGTGCCAGCAGCTTAGAGGCTGGACTAGCGGGAGTAAACACCGGGGAGCTGTTTTTT	CASSLEAGLAGVNTGELFF
15	TRBD2	TRBJ2-1	TRBV11-3	once	TGTGCCAGCATTATCGGGGGGGCCTCTTACAATGAGCAGTTCTTC	CASIIGGASYNEQFF
14	NA	TRBJ1-4	TRBV28	NA	TGTGCCAGCAGTTTTGGGGGTTATACCGAAAAACTGTTTTTT	CASSFGGYTEKLFF
14	NA	TRBJ2-1	TRBV7-2	many	TGTGCCAGCAACTCTGTGGGTGGGCTGACTGAGCAGTTCTTC	CASNSVGGLTEQFF
15	NA	TRBJ1-3	TRBV7-2	many	TGTGCCAGCAGCTTAGAAGGGACTTCTGGAAACACCATATATTTT	CASSLEGTSGNTIYF
15	TRBD2	TRBJ2-7	TRBV5-1	NA	TGCGCCAGCAGCTTCAGACTAGCGGGAGACTACGAGCAGTACTTC	CASSFRLAGDYEQYF
15	TRBD1	TRBJ2-2	TRBV7-9	once	TGTGCCAGCAGCCCCGGACAGGGGGCATCCGGGGAGCTGTTTTTT	CASSPGQGASGELFF
15	TRBD2	TRBJ2-7	TRBV9	NA	TGTGCCAGCAGCGTAGGGCTAGCGGTGACCTACGAGCAGTACTTC	CASSVGLAVTYEQYF
18	TRBD2	TRBJ2-3	TRBV20-1	NA	TGCAGTGCTAGGAATTTGCTAGCGGGAGGGCGTGGCACAGATACGCAGTATTTT	CSARNLLAGGRGTDTQYF
14	NA	TRBJ2-7	TRBV20-1	many	TGCAGTGCTAGAGATCGGAGAGGGAACTACGAGCAGTACTTC	CSARDRRGNYEQYF
14	TRBD1	TRBJ2-2	TRBV6-2/TRBV6-3	many	TGTGCCAGCAGGAGGACAGGGCTTAGCGGGGAGCTGTTTTTT	CASRRTGLSGELFF
15	NA	TRBJ1-1	TRBV20-1	many	TGCAGTGCTAGATTCCCCCAACTCATGAACACTGAAGCTTTCTTT	CSARFPQLMNTEAFF
18	NA	TRBJ2-7	TRBV19	NA	TGTGCCAGTAGTATCGACCCACCGGGACCTGGGGGAAGCTACGAGCAGTACTTC	CASSIDPPGPGGSYEQYF
13	NA	TRBJ1-1	TRBV10-1	NA	TGCGCCAGCAGTGAATGGGCGAACACTGAAGCTTTCTTT	CASSEWANTEAFF
19	TRBD1	TRBJ1-6	TRBV28	NA	TGTACCAGCAGTTTATTCAGGGGGCAACGTCGGTCCTATAATTCACCCCTCCACTTT	CTSSLFRGQRRSYNSPLHF
13	TRBD1	TRBJ1-4	TRBV29-1	few	TGCAGCGTTGGGGACAGAAGTAATGAAAAACTGTTTTTT	CSVGDRSNEKLFF
13	TRBD2	TRBJ2-5	TRBV20-1	many	TGCAGTGCTCCAACTAGCGGAGGCGGGACCCAGTACTTC	CSAPTSGGGTQYF
16	TRBD2	TRBJ2-3	TRBV6-2/TRBV6-3	few	TGTGCCAGCAAACCGGTTCTAGCGGGTTGGCTAGATACGCAGTATTTT	CASKPVLAGWLDTQYF
13	NA	TRBJ1-2	TRBV3-1	many	TGTGCCAGCAGCCAAGTGTTACGGGACGGCTACACCTTC	CASSQVLRDGYTF
15	NA	TRBJ1-5	TRBV12-3/TRBV12-4	few	TGTGCCAGCAGTTTAGGCACAGGACCAGGGCAGCCCCAGCATTTT	CASSLGTGPGQPQHF
16	TRBD1	TRBJ2-5	TRBV7-8	many	TGTGCCAGCAGCGACTCCGGGACAGGGAGTTGGGAGACCCAGTACTTC	CASSDSGTGSWETQYF
12	NA	TRBJ2-2	TRBV20-1	few	TGCAGTGCATCCATTTCGGACGGGGAGCTGTTTTTT	CSASISDGELFF
13	NA	TRBJ1-1	TRBV20-1	many	TGCAGTGCTAGAGATCCGGGATTCCCCGAAGCTTTCTTT	CSARDPGFPEAFF
16	NA	TRBJ1-1	TRBV20-1	many	TGCAGTGCTATTAGATTTAGTCGGACTACGTCGACTGAAGCTTTCTTT	CSAIRFSRTTSTEAFF
15	TRBD2	TRBJ2-1	TRBV5-1	many	TGCGCCAGCAGCTTGCAACTAGCGGACTACAATGAGCAGTTCTTC	CASSLQLADYNEQFF
14	TRBD1	TRBJ1-2	TRBV19	few	TGTGCCAGTAGTATTGGGACAGGCGGCAATGGCTACACCTTC	CASSIGTGGNGYTF
15	NA	TRBJ1-6	TRBV28	many	TGTGCCAGCAGTTTGCCGTTGGGGTGGGGTTCACCCCTCCACTTT	CASSLPLGWGSPLHF
15	NA	TRBJ2-7	TRBV5-1	many	TGCGCCAGCAGCTTGGCTTCCCAGGGAATTACTGCGCAGTACTTC	CASSLASQGITAQYF
20	TRBD2	TRBJ2-2	TRBV7-8	few	TGTGCCAGCAGCTTCCGGACTAGCGAGAGATTAGATCCGAACACCGGGGAGCTGTTTTTT	CASSFRTSERLDPNTGELFF
17	TRBD2	TRBJ2-7	TRBV7-6	NA	TGCGCCAGCAGCCAAGAACATATAGCGGGTGCCGGCTACGAGCAGTACTTC	CASSQEHIAGAGYEQYF
16	NA	TRBJ1-1	TRBV7-2	many	TGTGCCAGCAGCTTATCAGGGGCCCATGCGGGAGCTGAAGCTTTCTTT	CASSLSGAHAGAEAFF
13	TRBD1	TRBJ1-1	TRBV7-9	many	TGTGCCAGCAGCCTACGGACAGGCCATGAAGCTTTCTTT	CASSLRTGHEAFF
14	TRBD2	TRBJ2-4	TRBV20-1	NA	TGCAGTGCTAGCAGTTTAGCGGGAAGGAACATTCAGTACTTC	CSASSLAGRNIQYF
13	NA	TRBJ1-1	TRBV6-1	many	TGTGCCAGCGGTTTACTTAAGAACACTGAAGCTTTCTTT	CASGLLKNTEAFF
17	TRBD1	TRBJ1-2	TRBV3-1	many	TGTGCCAGCAGCCAAGAGCCGGGGACAGGGCTCAACTATGGCTACACCTTC	CASSQEPGTGLNYGYTF
16	NA	TRBJ1-4	TRBV4-2	few	TGTGCCAGCAGCCAACGGCCCGGGACAACTAATGAAAAACTGTTTTTT	CASSQRPGTTNEKLFF
16	TRBD2	TRBJ2-5	TRBV3-1	many	TGTGCCAGCAGCCAACTCCGTACTAGCGGAGGAGAGACCCAGTACTTC	CASSQLRTSGGETQYF
16	NA	TRBJ2-1	TRBV24-1	many	TGTGCCACCAGTGACCCGGCGGTCATGGGCTACAATGAGCAGTTCTTC	CATSDPAVMGYNEQFF
15	NA	TRBJ2-7	TRBV6-2/TRBV6-3	many	TGTGCCAGCAGTTACTCCAAGACTATCTCCTACGAGCAGTACTTC	CASSYSKTISYEQYF
15	NA	TRBJ2-7	TRBV20-1	many	TGCAGTGCTAGAGATCTGGTCAACAGCCTCTACGAGCAGTACTTC	CSARDLVNSLYEQYF
16	NA	TRBJ2-1	TRBV19	NA	TGTGCCAGTAGTATAGTAGGGGGAGTCGGCTACAATGAGCAGTTCTTC	CASSIVGGVGYNEQFF
13	NA	TRBJ1-2	TRBV6-2/TRBV6-3	NA	TGTGCCACCCGTATCTGGGGGGACTATGGCTACACCTTC	CATRIWGDYGYTF
14	TRBD1	TRBJ2-1	TRBV20-1	many	TGCAGTGCTAGGTCGGCAGGGGGCCGCAATGAGCAGTTCTTC	CSARSAGGRNEQFF
15	NA	TRBJ1-1	TRBV19	few	TGTGCCAGTAGCCTGGTGCAGATCATGAACACTGAAGCTCTCTTT	CASSLVQIMNTEALF
14	TRBD1	TRBJ2-3	TRBV14	NA	TGTGCCAGCAGCCAAAGACAGGGTGCAGATACGCAGTATTTT	CASSQRQGADTQYF
12	NA	TRBJ2-1	TRBV3-1	NA	TGTGCCAGCAGTTACCCCGGCAGGGAGCAGTTCTTC	CASSYPGREQFF
16	TRBD1	TRBJ2-7	TRBV7-6	many	TGTGCCAGCAGCCCCCGAGGACAGGGGCTCCCCTACGAGCAGTACTTC	CASSPRGQGLPYEQYF
13	NA	TRBJ2-7	TRBV15	few	TGTGCCACCAGCAGCGATAAAGGAGACGAGCAGTACTTC	CATSSDKGDEQYF